Described below is a single T cell receptor beta chain sequence and its context. The junction departs from germline at one end; a sequencing error may be responsible. RNA was extracted from bulk tissue without any cell sorting. More than 3 cm separated this lung sample from the edge of the tumor. The data were taken from a study of tumor and adjacent non-tumor tissue in lung cancer. Study overall: Around 4 million productive TCRbeta reads were obtained per sample on average.

Three rounds of nested PCR, following a modified ARM-PCR protocol, produced the TCRbeta library. TCRdb used MiXCR to reprocess the multiplex PCR reads, holding one entry per CDR3 protein. The repertoire includes tens of thousands of distinct CDR3 sequences, more than 55% of them detected once, and roughly 35% sits in the top ten. This CDR3 contains 17 residues. Looked up from germline, CDR1 is SGHAT and CDR2 is FQNNGV. The receptor was derived from a man between 65 and 85 years old with non-small cell lung cancer. This chain connects TRBV11-2 to TRBJ2-6; a weak D match, TRBD2 (6 bases). Sequenced material: distant non-tumor lung tissue. The CDR3 coding sequence is TGTGCCAGTAGCTCCCGGGGGTGTAACTCTGGGACCAACGTCCTGACTTTC. Protein: CASSSRGCNSGTNVLTF.